Shown below are 20 T cell receptor beta chains from a single sample sequenced in a study of T cell changes during pregnancy in multiple sclerosis. Profiled with immunoSEQ multiplex PCR; TCRdb holds only in-frame clones, not every one. The sample lists 65,000 to 95,000 clones, around 89% occurring once. The source material was peripheral blood, sampled before pregnancy. Receptor source: a female donor with multiple sclerosis, enrolled in a pregnancy study.

This chain connects TRBV5-8 to TRBJ2-7; D remains unclear. From germline, CDR1 is SGHTS and CDR2 YDEGEE. The CDR3 extends over 14 amino acids. The V gene lost 0 bases and the J gene lost 2 bases, with 9 bases spanning the gap. CDR3 region: CASSLGPGPYEQYF. CDR3 nucleotides: TGTGCCAGCAGCTTGGGTCCAGGTCCCTACGAGCAGTACTTC.

J is TRBJ2-5 and V is TRBV30; the match to TRBD2 covers 11 bases. Germline CDR1 reads GTSNPN; CDR2 reads SVGIG (reference sequence). Trimming took 3 bases from V and 4 from J; bases not matched to a gene: 4. The CDR3 covers 14 residues. CDR3: CAWSALAGGETQYF. DNA for the CDR3: TGTGCCTGGAGCGCTCTAGCGGGGGGAGAGACCCAGTACTTC.

V usage is TRBV6-6 and J usage is TRBJ2-1; 10 bases agree with TRBD2. The CDR3 has 16 residues. Germline V gene data show CDR1 as MNHNY and CDR2 as SVGAGI (reference sequence). V shed 8 bases, J shed 5 bases, and the junction held 12 bases outside the gene matches. CDR3 coding DNA: TGTGCCAGCCTTTCGGGGCGACTAGCGGGCAACAATGAGCAGTTCTTC. This translates into CASLSGRLAGNNEQFF.

The chain is built from TRBV4-2 and TRBJ1-3; 8 bases match TRBD1. The CDR3 runs to 17 residues. After removal of 3 bases from V and 4 bases from J, the junction contained 11 bases not matched to a gene. Germline lookup yields CDR1 LGHNA and CDR2 YNFKEQ. CDR3 loop: CASSQGGARDRGNTIYF. In DNA, the CDR3 is TGTGCCAGCAGCCAGGGGGGGGCTAGGGACAGGGGAAACACCATATATTTT.

The chain recombines TRBV5-1 with TRBJ1-2; 8 positions match TRBD1. The CDR3 covers 17 residues. Germline assignment: CDR1 SGHRS and CDR2 YFSETQ. The junction had 10 bases not matched to a gene; V was cut back by 0 bases and J by 3 bases. The CDR3 DNA reads as TGCGCCAGCAGCTTGGATGCAGGGGGCCTAACTGACTATGGCTACACCTTC. It is translated as CASSLDAGGLTDYGYTF.

This clone was recorded once. This chain joins TRBV5-4 and TRBJ1-2; no clear D. Between the trimmed V and J ends, which lost 0 bases and 6 bases, there was a span of 6 bases. CDR3 length equals 12 residues. Germline V gene data show CDR1 as SGHNT and CDR2 as YYREEE (reference sequence). The CDR3 reads CASSLDQNGYTF. CDR3 coding DNA: TGTGCCAGCAGCTTGGACCAGAATGGCTACACCTTC.

This clone was observed a few times. V and J are TRBV30 and TRBJ2-3; 8 bases match TRBD2. V lost 0 bases and J lost 1; bases outside the gene matches: 3. This CDR3 comprises 15 residues. Germline V gene lookup returns CDR1 GTSNPN and CDR2 SVGIG (reference sequence). The CDR3 nucleotides read TGTGCCTGGAGTGTCGGGGGGGGACGCACAGATACGCAGTATTTT. Protein sequence: CAWSVGGGRTDTQYF.

J is TRBJ1-2 and V is TRBV7-9; the D is unclear. This CDR3 has 13 amino acids. Looked up from germline, CDR1 is SEHNR and CDR2 is FQNEAQ (reference sequence). V gave up 5 bases and J gave up 8 bases, with 15 bases separating them. The CDR3 region has the DNA TGTGCCAGCAGCCTTGACGGTGCTAGGGGCTACACCTTC. This codes for CASSLDGARGYTF.

CDR3 protein: CASSLRDSATDTQYF. The CDR3 DNA follows: TGCGCCAGCAGCTTACGGGACAGCGCAACAGATACGCAGTATTTT. The rearrangement uses TRBV5-1 and TRBJ2-3; 7 positions agree with TRBD1. In germline, CDR1 is SGHRS, CDR2 YFSETQ. The V gene end was trimmed by 2 bases and the J gene end by 3 bases; junction bases not matched to a gene: 6. The CDR3 is made up of 15 amino acids.

The rearrangement links TRBV9 to TRBJ2-2; tentative D call: TRBD1 (5 bases). The CDR3 sequence is 14 residues long. The V end lost 4 bases, the J end lost 1 base, and 8 bases lay between the germline ends. Germline V gives CDR1 SGDLS, CDR2 YYNGEE. The CDR3 DNA follows: TGTGCCAGCAGCCTACAGGAGAACACCGGGGAGCTGTTTTTT. It specifies CASSLQENTGELFF.

The rearrangement uses TRBV7-6 and TRBJ2-5, with D perhaps matching TRBD2 (5 bases). The length of the CDR3 is 15 residues. Deletions cut 5 bases from V and 5 bases from J, with 18 bases between. Germline-derived CDR1 and CDR2 are SGHVS and FNYEAQ. The CDR3 loop reads CASSLLRTPAETQYF. CDR3 DNA sequence: TGTGCCAGCAGCCTCTTACGGACTCCTGCGGAGACCCAGTACTTC.

This clone was counted a single time. The chain carries TRBV2 and TRBJ1-2; perhaps TRBD1 as D (5 bases). Germline lookup yields CDR1 SNHLY and CDR2 FYNNEI. The CDR3 is made up of 14 amino acids. V shed 0 bases and J shed 7 bases, with 12 bases lying between them. CDR3 sequence (DNA): TGTGCCAGCAGTGAAGCGACGAAGCAGGGTGGCTACACCTTC. It codes for CASSEATKQGGYTF.

On this clone: The same CDR3 can be traced to other DNA sequences in this sample. The CDR3 bases are TGTGCCAGCAGCTTGGTAGGCCGGAGCACTGAAGCTTTCTTT. It translates to CASSLVGRSTEAFF. This chain uses TRBV7-3 with TRBJ1-1; D is unclear. Per the germline V gene, CDR1 is SGHTA and CDR2 is FQGTGA. This CDR3 has 14 residues. V lost 3 bases to trimming and J lost 4 bases, with 12 bases between them.

The chain joins TRBV28 to TRBJ1-2; D remains unclear. Germline V gene sequence: CDR1 MDHEN, CDR2 SYDVKM. The CDR3 contains 14 residues. V was clipped by 7 bases and J by 5 bases, with 17 bases between them. The CDR3 is CASNLHVVAYGYTF. Here the CDR3 DNA reads TGTGCCAGCAATCTGCACGTCGTTGCGTATGGCTACACCTTC.

The chain combines TRBV5-1 with TRBJ2-7, with 13 positions matching TRBD2. This CDR3 spans 18 amino acids. Germline V gives CDR1 SGHRS, CDR2 YFSETQ. Trimming removed 0 bases from V and 0 bases from J; junction bases left unmatched: 6. The CDR3 DNA follows: TGCGCCAGCAGCTTGGCCGGACTAGCGGGGGATTCCTCCTACGAGCAGTACTTC. This codes for CASSLAGLAGDSSYEQYF.

The chain employs TRBV5-1 and TRBJ2-7; D is perhaps TRBD1 (5 bases). Trimming took off 4 bases at V and 2 bases at J, with 13 bases between the two ends. CDR1 and CDR2 (germline): SGHRS, YFSETQ. CDR3 length equals 14 residues. The CDR3 DNA sequence: TGCGCCAGCAGCGTGACGACAGAAACCTACGAGCAGTACTTC. This codes for CASSVTTETYEQYF. Using reference TRBV5-1 and TRBJ2-7 for the parts outside the CDR3, the full variable domain is KAGVTQTPRYLIKTRGQQVTLSCSPISGHRSVSWYQQTPGQGLQFLFEYFSETQRNKGNFPGRFSGRQFSNSRSEMNVSTLELGDSALYLCASSVTTETYEQYFGPGTRLTVT.

This clone was recorded once. V and J are TRBV2 and TRBJ2-7; weak D call: TRBD1 (6 bases). Trimming left V 6 bases short and J 1 base short, with 10 bases between. This CDR3 has 13 residues. Germline V gene sequence: CDR1 SNHLY, CDR2 FYNNEI. The CDR3: CASSAGQSYEQYF. CDR3 coding DNA: TGTGCCAGCAGCGCCGGACAGTCCTACGAGCAGTACTTC.

The chain carries TRBV10-3 and TRBJ2-7; 7 bases are a match to TRBD2. The germline gives CDR1 ENHRY, CDR2 SYGVKD. Unmatched junction bases numbered 6, after V lost 8 bases and J lost 2 bases. The CDR3 sequence is 13 residues long. The CDR3 coding sequence is TGTGCCATCCAGGCGGGGGAGGCCTACGAGCAGTACTTC. Translating gives CAIQAGEAYEQYF.

CDR3 loop: CASSPRPETQYF. CDR3 coding DNA: TGTGCCAGCAGTCCGCGCCCCGAGACCCAGTACTTC. The chain has TRBV2 and TRBJ2-5; D unresolved. This CDR3 has 12 amino acids. Trimming cost V 5 bases and J 5 bases, with 9 bases left between them. Germline V gene sequence: CDR1 SNHLY, CDR2 FYNNEI.

The CDR3, as DNA: TGTGCCAGCTCGGGACAAACTAACTATGGCTACACCTTC. Translation: CASSGQTNYGYTF. V gene TRBV18 combines with J gene TRBJ1-2, with D perhaps matching TRBD1 (6 bases). Trimming left V 6 bases short and J 0 bases short, with 8 bases between. From germline, CDR1 is KGHSH and CDR2 LQKENI. This CDR3 is 13 amino acids long.